Each of the 9 T cell receptor beta chains below was sequenced from the same sample in a study of RUNX1 and TCR beta rearrangement in T-cell leukemia. TCR beta DJ and VDJ rearrangements were read by next generation amplicon sequencing. TCRdb fed the PCR reads into MiXCR, producing one record per CDR3 protein. This table has about 300 distinct CDR3 sequences, 30% to 35% appearing once. What was sequenced was blood. All receptors come from a male donor with T-cell acute lymphoblastic leukemia.

In this sample, this clonotype is hyperexpanded (1% or more). The V call is TRBV4-1, the J call TRBJ1-1; no firm D call. V was clipped by 0 bases and J by 8 bases, with 10 bases between them. Germline CDR1 and CDR2: MGHRA and YSYEKL. The CDR3 has 13 amino acids. As DNA, the CDR3 is TGCGCCAGCAGCCAAGATATAGTGGTAGAAGCTTTCTTT. It encodes CASSQDIVVEAFF.

By share, this clonotype counts as large (0.1 to 1%). The chain uses TRBV20-1 and TRBJ1-2; tentatively, D is TRBD1 (5 bases). The CDR3 extends over 14 amino acids. V was pared by 4 bases and J by 2 bases, with 14 bases between. Germline CDR1 and CDR2: DFQATT and SNEGSKA (reference sequence). The CDR3 loop reads CSAIGGGVNYGYTF. The CDR3 DNA follows: TGCAGTGCTATTGGGGGGGGGGTAAACTATGGCTACACCTTC.

The J gene is TRBJ1-1, the V gene TRBV30; D ambiguous. V was trimmed by 0 bases and J by 8 bases, leaving 13 bases between them. CDR3 length equals 13 residues. Per the germline V gene, CDR1 is GTSNPN and CDR2 is SVGIG (reference sequence). CDR3 DNA sequence: TGTGCCTGGAGTGTATCCTTCACCAGCGAAGCTTTCTTT. Protein sequence: CAWSVSFTSEAFF.

The chain carries TRBV20-1 and TRBJ1-1, with D unclear. The CDR3 sequence is 15 residues long. V lost 3 bases, J lost 1 base, and 15 bases lay in between. Germline V gene lookup returns CDR1 DFQATT and CDR2 SNEGSKA (reference sequence). CDR3 sequence (DNA): TGCAGTGCTAGGGGTTTTTCTTCAGGGAACACTGAAGCTTTCTTT. Translated: CSARGFSSGNTEAFF.

This clonotype rates as hyperexpanded. The CDR3 nucleotides read TGTGCCATCAGTGGGGGTAGCAATCAGCCCCAGCATTTT. The encoded protein is CAISGGSNQPQHF. V gene TRBV10-3 combines with J gene TRBJ1-5, with unresolved D. The ends were cut back, 4 bases at V and 0 bases at J, with 4 bases in the middle. The CDR3 totals 13 residues. The germline gives CDR1 ENHRY, CDR2 SYGVKD.

This clonotype is hyperexpanded in the sample. The chain uses TRBV19 and TRBJ1-2; D uncertain. CDR3 size: 15 residues. Germline V gene sequence: CDR1 LNHDA, CDR2 SQIVND (reference sequence). The V end lost 7 bases, the J end lost 0 bases, and 15 bases lay between the germline ends. The CDR3 DNA sequence: TGTGCCAGTATCCCCGAGGCCAGAGCTAACTATGGCTACACCTTC. It yields the protein CASIPEARANYGYTF.

This clonotype is large in the sample. The CDR3 is CASSQEAAASGNTIYF. DNA of the CDR3: TGCGCCAGCAGCCAAGAGGCGGCAGCCTCTGGAAACACCATATATTTT. The rearrangement uses TRBV4-1 and TRBJ1-3; unclear D gene. The CDR3 covers 16 residues. Germline loops: CDR1 MGHRA, CDR2 YSYEKL. Between the trimmed V and J ends, which lost 0 bases and 0 bases, there was a span of 9 bases.

The chain joins TRBV6-1 to TRBJ2-7; D is undetermined. V gave up 0 bases and J gave up 4 bases, with 7 bases separating them. There are 13 residues in the CDR3. CDR1 MNHNS and CDR2 SASEGT come from the germline V gene. The CDR3 region is CASSEATEYEQYV. CDR3 nucleotide sequence: TGTGCCAGCAGTGAAGCGACGGAGTACGAGCAGTACGTC.

This clonotype is large in the sample. The chain employs TRBV7-9 and TRBJ2-1, with D uncertain. The CDR3 extends over 13 amino acids. Trimming stripped 2 bases from V and 7 bases from J, with 9 bases between. Germline CDR1 reads SEHNR; CDR2 reads FQNEAQ (reference sequence). CDR3 residues: CASSLSVKNEQFF. CDR3 DNA sequence: TGTGCCAGCAGCTTATCGGTGAAAAATGAGCAGTTCTTC. The whole variable domain, filled in from reference TRBV7-9 and TRBJ2-1, reads DTGVSQNPRHKITKRGQNVTFRCDPISEHNRLYWYRQTLGQGPEFLTYFQNEAQLEKSRLLSDRFSAERPKGSFSTLEIQRTEQGDSAMYLCASSLSVKNEQFFGPGTRLTVL.